This T cell receptor beta chain was identified during a study of cytomegalovirus exposure and HLA in healthy donors. With 60 Vbeta and 13 Jbeta primers, the PCR was carried out. The table came from immunoSEQ multiplex PCR; TCRdb's copy has only in-frame clones and leaves some out. Of 110,000 to 150,000 clones listed, about three quarters were seen once; the top ten hold 3.9%. Regarding the study as a whole: In vitro testing confirmed three CMV-associated chains as specific for CMV antigens.

Points on this clone: Its specificity is unknown.

The V and J ends lost 6 bases and 1 base respectively, with 10 bases between them. The CDR3 is made up of 13 amino acids. Germline V CDR1 and CDR2: MDHEN, SYDVKM. The chain employs TRBV28 and TRBJ2-7; no clear D gene. This clonotype was sampled from a man aged 18 to 35 in good health and CMV-seronegative. The sequenced sample consisted of PBMCs. The chain's CDR3 is CASRYQVSYEQYF. The CDR3 region has the DNA TGTGCCAGCAGGTATCAGGTTTCCTACGAGCAGTACTTC.